The 26 T cell receptor beta chains below all came from one sample that was sequenced in a study of blood T cell repertoires in COVID-19. The table came from immunoSEQ multiplex PCR; TCRdb's copy has only in-frame clones and leaves some out. This table holds 150,000 or so clones, roughly 78% found once. Sequencing was performed on peripheral blood. The receptors were sampled from a human donor with acute or convalescent COVID-19. The donor label of this sample is uncertain.

On this clone itself: Other DNA sequences in this specimen translate into the identical CDR3. The CDR3 bases are TGTGCCAGCAGCTTTCCGGGACAGGGGAATCAGCCCCAGCATTTT. This encodes CASSFPGQGNQPQHF. The V and J genes are TRBV7-2 and TRBJ1-5, with 10 bases lining up with TRBD1. The CDR3 contains 15 residues. Unmatched junction bases numbered 3, after V lost 3 bases and J lost 4 bases. Germline loops: CDR1 SGHTA, CDR2 FQGNSA.

The rearrangement joins TRBV7-8 to TRBJ1-1; 8 bases fit TRBD1. This CDR3 is built from 15 residues. Germline V gives CDR1 SGHVS, CDR2 FQNEAQ. The junction had 7 bases not matched to a gene; V was cut back by 5 bases and J by 2 bases. As DNA, the CDR3 is TGTGCCAGCAGCCCAAGAGGACAGGGCAACACTGAAGCTTTCTTT. It encodes CASSPRGQGNTEAFF.

The rearrangement uses TRBV30 and TRBJ1-1; 7 positions agree with TRBD1. Germline V gene sequence: CDR1 GTSNPN, CDR2 SVGIG (reference sequence). Unmatched junction bases numbered 8, after V lost 5 bases and J lost 5 bases. The CDR3 contains 13 residues. CDR3 coding DNA: TGTGCCTGGGCCCTGGAGGGGGCGACTGAAGCTTTCTTT. Its protein product is CAWALEGATEAFF.

The gene calls are TRBV5-1 and TRBJ2-1, with a possible D match to TRBD1 (6 bases). This CDR3 contains 12 residues. From germline, CDR1 is SGHRS and CDR2 YFSETQ. V gave up 6 bases and J gave up 9 bases, with 13 bases separating them. The CDR3 nucleotides are TGCGCCAGCAAGGGGGAACTAAGTGAGCAGTTCTTC. Protein sequence: CASKGELSEQFF.

CDR3 bases: TGTGCCAGCAGTTTCTCCGGACAGGGTCTTTCTGAAGCTTTCTTT. It specifies CASSFSGQGLSEAFF. The J gene is TRBJ1-1, the V gene TRBV27, with 8 bases fitting TRBD1. V trimming: 3 bases; J trimming: 6 bases; junction bases outside the gene matches: 9. Germline V gene data show CDR1 as MNHEY and CDR2 as SMNVEV (reference sequence). The CDR3 totals 15 residues.

The gene calls are TRBV5-6 and TRBJ2-1; the D gene is possibly TRBD2 (6 bases). The ends were cut back, 1 base at V and 8 bases at J, with 13 bases in the middle. This CDR3 region has 14 residues. Germline V lookup: CDR1 SGHDT, CDR2 YYEEEE. The CDR3 nucleotides are TGTGCCAGCAGCTTGTTGGACTATGACGATGAGCAGTTCTTC. Amino acids: CASSLLDYDDEQFF.

The gene calls are TRBV5-6 and TRBJ1-2; D is perhaps TRBD1 (5 bases). CDR1 SGHDT and CDR2 YYEEEE come from the germline V gene. Trimming removed 4 bases from V and 2 bases from J, with 12 bases in between. The CDR3 extends over 14 amino acids. CDR3 region: CASSEDMLNYGYTF. CDR3 coding DNA: TGTGCCAGCAGCGAGGACATGCTAAACTATGGCTACACCTTC.

V usage is TRBV4-2 and J usage is TRBJ2-5, with D maybe TRBD1 (5 bases). The CDR3 has 14 amino acids. V lost 2 bases and J lost 4, with 11 bases in between. Germline loops: CDR1 LGHNA, CDR2 YNFKEQ. CDR3 sequence: CASSQTRQSETQYF. CDR3 bases: TGTGCCAGCAGCCAAACTCGACAGTCAGAGACCCAGTACTTC.

The chain couples TRBV24-1 to TRBJ2-2, with D unresolved. This CDR3 is 14 amino acids long. The germline V gene has CDR1 KGHDR and CDR2 SFDVKD. V was shortened by 4 bases and J by 1 base, with 6 bases between the two germline ends. The CDR3 DNA reads TGTGCCACCAGTGAGGCACAGAACACCGGGGAGCTGTTTTTT. Its translation: CATSEAQNTGELFF.

The chain recombines TRBV2 with TRBJ1-5, with 7 nucleotides matching TRBD1. J gave up 3 bases and V 4 bases, and 12 bases lay outside the gene matches. In germline, CDR1 is SNHLY, CDR2 FYNNEI. The CDR3 sequence is 17 residues long. The CDR3 sequence: CASSGQAKQGTNQPQHF. The DNA of the CDR3 is TGTGCCAGCAGTGGACAAGCTAAACAGGGGACCAATCAGCCCCAGCATTTT.

V and J are TRBV3-1 (or the pseudogene TRBV3-2) and TRBJ1-4; D uncertain. The CDR3 sequence is 16 residues long. Germline CDR1 and CDR2: LGHDT and YNNKEL (reference sequence). Trimming cost V 4 bases and J 3 bases, with 15 bases left between them. The CDR3: CASSPGRIGANEKLFF. DNA for the CDR3: TGTGCCAGCAGCCCTGGACGGATCGGGGCTAATGAAAAACTGTTTTTT.

The chain carries TRBV25-1 and TRBJ1-1, with no clear D. The germline V gene encodes CDR1 MGHDK and CDR2 SYGVNS. Between the trimmed V and J ends, which lost 7 bases and 4 bases, there was a span of 10 bases. The CDR3 length is 12 residues. CDR3 loop: CASNSEGTEAFF. The CDR3 DNA reads TGTGCCAGCAACAGTGAAGGCACTGAAGCTTTCTTT.

This CDR3 reads CASSIDRRGNTIYF. In nucleotides, the CDR3 is TGTGCCAGTAGTATAGACAGGAGGGGAAACACCATATATTTT. The rearrangement uses TRBV19 and TRBJ1-3; D gene unclear. The CDR3 has 14 amino acids. V gave up 0 bases and J gave up 4 bases, with 7 bases separating them. CDR1 is LNHDA and CDR2 is SQIVND in the germline V gene (reference sequence).

In its sample, this clone was seen a few times. The gene calls are TRBV30 and TRBJ1-5; D is uncertain. This CDR3 region has 12 residues. The germline V and J ends were trimmed by 3 bases and 0 bases, with 3 bases remaining between them. Germline V gene sequence: CDR1 GTSNPN, CDR2 SVGIG (reference sequence). The CDR3 DNA reads as TGTGCCTGGAGCGGTAGCAATCAGCCCCAGCATTTT. Encoded protein: CAWSGSNQPQHF.

The chain links TRBV3-1 (or the pseudogene TRBV3-2) to TRBJ1-2; a weak D match, TRBD1 (5 bases). CDR3 size: 13 residues. The V gene's germline CDR1 is LGHDT and CDR2 YNNKEL (reference sequence). V was trimmed by 4 bases and J by 6 bases, leaving 12 bases between them. The DNA of the CDR3 is TGTGCCAGCAGCCCTTCAGGGATTCATGGCTACACCTTC. Protein product: CASSPSGIHGYTF.

This chain uses TRBV10-1 with TRBJ1-1, with TRBD1 identical over 7 bases. The length of the CDR3 is 13 residues. In germline, CDR1 is WNHNN, CDR2 SYGVQD (reference sequence). The V and J ends lost 6 bases and 6 bases, in that order; junction bases with no gene match: 7. CDR3 coding DNA: TGCGCCAGCAGCGTGGACAGGACCGCTGAAGCTTTCTTT. Translating gives CASSVDRTAEAFF.

The V gene is TRBV7-3, the J gene TRBJ2-1; 11 nucleotides line up with TRBD2. Germline-derived CDR1 and CDR2 are SGHTA and FQGTGA. The CDR3 consists of 14 residues. With 5 bases clipped from V and 9 bases from J, the junction kept 6 bases outside the gene matches. In nucleotides, the CDR3 is TGTGCCAGCAGCCCCCAGACTAGCGGGGCTGAGCAGTTCTTC. It translates to CASSPQTSGAEQFF.

CDR3 coding DNA: TGTGCCAGCAGTGAAGGGAGGGAACAGTATTTT. It translates to CASSEGREQYF. This chain connects TRBV2 to TRBJ2-3, with TRBD2 as a possible D gene (6 bases). Germline assignment: CDR1 SNHLY and CDR2 FYNNEI. Trimming stripped 1 base from V and 12 bases from J, with 8 bases between. The CDR3 runs 11 residues. The full variable domain, its missing parts supplied by reference TRBV2 and TRBJ2-3, is EPEVTQTPSHQVTQMGQEVILRCVPISNHLYFYWYRQILGQKVEFLVSFYNNEISEKSEIFDDQFSVERPDGSNFTLKIRSTKLEDSAMYFCASSEGREQYFGPGTRLTVL.

The V gene is TRBV19, the J gene TRBJ2-2; D is unresolved. The CDR3 has 15 residues. Germline values: CDR1 LNHDA, CDR2 SQIVND (reference sequence). With 0 bases removed from V and 6 bases from J, the gap between germline ends came to 11 bases. Written as DNA, the CDR3 is TGTGCCAGTAGTATAGACACAGTTAAACCCGGGGAGCTGTTTTTT. This translates into CASSIDTVKPGELFF.

The chain joins TRBV5-5 to TRBJ1-2; D perhaps matches TRBD1 (5 bases). CDR1 is SGHKS and CDR2 is YYEKEE in the germline V gene (reference sequence). V lost 5 bases and J 1 base, leaving 12 bases between the germline ends. This CDR3 is 14 amino acids long. The CDR3 DNA sequence: TGTGCCAGCAGAGTACGGGGGGGTAACTATGGCTACACCTTC. It yields the protein CASRVRGGNYGYTF.

V gene TRBV5-1 combines with J gene TRBJ1-1, with D unclear. CDR3 length: 13 residues. The germline V gene encodes CDR1 SGHRS and CDR2 YFSETQ. V dropped 7 bases and J dropped 1 base, with 11 bases sitting between them. The CDR3 coding sequence is TGCGCCAGCGGCGACCAGGAGAACACTGAAGCTTTCTTT. Translating gives CASGDQENTEAFF.

V and J are TRBV2 and TRBJ1-5; 9 bases fit TRBD1. CDR1 and CDR2 from the germline V gene are SNHLY and FYNNEI. The length of the CDR3 is 16 residues. With 5 bases clipped from V and 4 bases from J, the junction kept 9 bases outside the gene matches. This CDR3 is CASSYQGQGQNQPQHF. The DNA of the CDR3 is TGTGCCAGCAGTTACCAGGGACAGGGCCAAAATCAGCCCCAGCATTTT.

This sequence joins TRBV2 and TRBJ2-2; D possibly corresponds to TRBD1 (6 bases). Trimming stripped 5 bases from V and 1 base from J, with 14 bases between. Germline V gives CDR1 SNHLY, CDR2 FYNNEI. This CDR3 has 16 residues. CDR3 coding DNA: TGTGCCAGCAGTCCCGGGACAACGGGGAACACCGGGGAGCTGTTTTTT. This translates into CASSPGTTGNTGELFF.

The chain uses TRBV19 and TRBJ1-1, with D possibly being TRBD1 (6 bases). The length of the CDR3 is 14 residues. Trimming removed 5 bases at V and 0 bases at J, with 10 bases between. From germline, CDR1 is LNHDA and CDR2 SQIVND (reference sequence). The CDR3 DNA reads TGTGCCAGTAGTGGACAGAGCCTGAACACTGAAGCTTTCTTT. Translation gives CASSGQSLNTEAFF.

In this sample, this clone turned up once. This rearrangement joins TRBV11-2 to TRBJ2-7, with 8 bases lining up with TRBD2. This CDR3 is 17 amino acids long. J gave up 3 bases and V 7 bases, and 17 bases lay outside the gene matches. CDR1 SGHAT and CDR2 FQNNGV come from the germline V gene. The DNA of the CDR3 is TGTGCCAGCAAGGGCTCCGATACTAGCGGCATTGACTACGAGCAGTACTTC. It encodes CASKGSDTSGIDYEQYF.

The chain joins TRBV25-1 to TRBJ1-3; TRBD1 aligns across 7 bases. Trimming cost V 4 bases and J 0 bases; bases outside gene matches: 6. The germline V gene encodes CDR1 MGHDK and CDR2 SYGVNS. The CDR3 totals 16 residues. CDR3 in DNA: TGTGCCAGCAGTGCGGGACAGCCGAGCTCTGGAAACACCATATATTTT. Protein sequence: CASSAGQPSSGNTIYF.